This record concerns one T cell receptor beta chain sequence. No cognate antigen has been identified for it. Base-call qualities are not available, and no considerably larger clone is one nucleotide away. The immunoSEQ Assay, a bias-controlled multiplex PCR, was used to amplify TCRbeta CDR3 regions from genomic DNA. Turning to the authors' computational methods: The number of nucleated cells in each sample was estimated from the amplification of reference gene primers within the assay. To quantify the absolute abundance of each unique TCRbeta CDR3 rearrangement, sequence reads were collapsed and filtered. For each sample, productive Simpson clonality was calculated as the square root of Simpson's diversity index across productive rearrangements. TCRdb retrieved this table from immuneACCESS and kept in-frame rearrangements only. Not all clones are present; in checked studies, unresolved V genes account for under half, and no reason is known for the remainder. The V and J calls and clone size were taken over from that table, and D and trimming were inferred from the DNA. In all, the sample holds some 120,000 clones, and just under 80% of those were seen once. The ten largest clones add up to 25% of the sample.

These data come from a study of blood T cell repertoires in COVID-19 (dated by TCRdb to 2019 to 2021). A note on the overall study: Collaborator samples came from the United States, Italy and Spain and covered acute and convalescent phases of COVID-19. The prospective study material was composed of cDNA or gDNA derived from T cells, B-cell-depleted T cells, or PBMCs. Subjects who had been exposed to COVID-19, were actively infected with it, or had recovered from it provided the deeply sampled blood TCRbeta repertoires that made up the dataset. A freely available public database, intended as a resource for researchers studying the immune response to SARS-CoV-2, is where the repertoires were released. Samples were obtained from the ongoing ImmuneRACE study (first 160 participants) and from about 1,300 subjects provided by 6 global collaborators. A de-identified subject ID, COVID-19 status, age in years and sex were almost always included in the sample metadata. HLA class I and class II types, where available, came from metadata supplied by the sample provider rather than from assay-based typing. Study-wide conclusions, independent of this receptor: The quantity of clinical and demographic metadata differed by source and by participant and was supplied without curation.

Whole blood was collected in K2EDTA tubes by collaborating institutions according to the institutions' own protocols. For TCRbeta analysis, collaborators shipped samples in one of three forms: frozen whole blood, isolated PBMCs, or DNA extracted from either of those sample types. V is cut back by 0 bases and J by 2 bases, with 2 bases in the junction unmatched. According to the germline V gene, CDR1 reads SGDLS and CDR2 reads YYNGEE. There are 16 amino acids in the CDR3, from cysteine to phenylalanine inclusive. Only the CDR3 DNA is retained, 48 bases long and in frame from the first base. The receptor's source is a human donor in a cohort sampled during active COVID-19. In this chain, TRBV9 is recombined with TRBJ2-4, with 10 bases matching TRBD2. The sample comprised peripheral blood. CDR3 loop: CASSVASGGSKNIQYF. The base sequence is TGTGCCAGCAGCGTAGCTAGCGGGGGCTCCAAAAACATTCAGTACTTC. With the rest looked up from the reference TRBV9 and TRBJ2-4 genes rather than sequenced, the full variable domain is DSGVTQTPKHLITATGQRVTLRCSPRSGDLSVYWYQQSLDQGLQFLIQYYNGEERAKGNILERFSAQQFPDLHSELNLSSLELGDSALYFCASSVASGGSKNIQYFGAGTRLSVL.